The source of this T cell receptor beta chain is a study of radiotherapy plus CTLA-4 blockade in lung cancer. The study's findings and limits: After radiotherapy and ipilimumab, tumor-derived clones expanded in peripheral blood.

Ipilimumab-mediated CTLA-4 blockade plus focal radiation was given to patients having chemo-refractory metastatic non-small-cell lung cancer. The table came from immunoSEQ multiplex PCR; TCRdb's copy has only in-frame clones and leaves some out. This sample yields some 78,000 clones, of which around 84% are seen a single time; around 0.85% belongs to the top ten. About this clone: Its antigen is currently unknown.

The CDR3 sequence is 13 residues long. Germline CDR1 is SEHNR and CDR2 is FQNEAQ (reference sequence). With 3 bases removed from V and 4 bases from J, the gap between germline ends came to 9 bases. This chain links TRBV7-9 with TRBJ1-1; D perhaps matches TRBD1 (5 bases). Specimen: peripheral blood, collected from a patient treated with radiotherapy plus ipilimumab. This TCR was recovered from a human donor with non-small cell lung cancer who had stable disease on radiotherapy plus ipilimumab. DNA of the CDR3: TGTGCCAGCAGCTTGGGGACGGCCACTGAAGCTTTCTTT. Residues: CASSLGTATEAFF.